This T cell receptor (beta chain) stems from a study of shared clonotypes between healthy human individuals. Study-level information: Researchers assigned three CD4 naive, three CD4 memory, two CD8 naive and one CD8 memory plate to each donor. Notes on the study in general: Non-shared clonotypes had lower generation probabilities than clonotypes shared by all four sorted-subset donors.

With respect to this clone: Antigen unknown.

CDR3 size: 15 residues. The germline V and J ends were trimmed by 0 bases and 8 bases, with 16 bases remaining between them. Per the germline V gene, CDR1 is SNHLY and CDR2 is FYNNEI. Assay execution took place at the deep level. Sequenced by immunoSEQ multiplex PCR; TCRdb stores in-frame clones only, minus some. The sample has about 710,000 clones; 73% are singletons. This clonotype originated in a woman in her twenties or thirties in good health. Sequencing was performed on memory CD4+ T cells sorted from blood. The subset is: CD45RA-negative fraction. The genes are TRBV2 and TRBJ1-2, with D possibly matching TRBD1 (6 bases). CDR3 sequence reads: CASSEALQVGAGYTF. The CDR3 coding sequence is TGTGCCAGCAGTGAAGCGCTTCAAGTGGGGGCCGGCTACACCTTC.